Listed below are T cell receptor beta chains from one sample, sequenced in a study of regulatory T cells in long-lasting Graves disease. TCRdb independently ran MiXCR on the multiplex PCR reads; one entry per CDR3 protein. The profile shows a few hundred thousand distinct CDR3 sequences, about a quarter of them singletons. Specimen: peripheral blood mononuclear cells (PBMCs), collected when the disease was refractory, from a patient treated with antithyroid drugs. Receptors were obtained from a female donor with Graves disease. CDR3s include the opening cysteine and the closing phenylalanine or tryptophan. Fields, in order: CDR3 length, J gene, D gene, clone size, V gene, CDR3 protein, CDR3 DNA. The D gene is left open where the match is weak. Clone size is stated in some rows and not others, as once, few, many or a class when expanded.

12 | TRBJ2-7 | NA | NA | TRBV6-1 | CASGVNIYEQYF | TGTGCCAGCGGGGTCAATATCTACGAGCAGTACTTC
16 | TRBJ1-1 | NA | many | TRBV14 | CASSQDGGLRWTEAFF | TGTGCCAGCAGCCAAGATGGGGGGCTAAGATGGACTGAAGCTTTCTTT
13 | TRBJ2-2 | NA | few | TRBV7-9 | CASSLMGAWELFF | TGTGCCAGCAGCTTAATGGGGGCTTGGGAGCTGTTTTTT
14 | TRBJ1-1 | NA | few | TRBV24-1 | CATSGGTLNTEAFF | TGTGCCACCTCAGGAGGCACATTGAACACTGAAGCTTTCTTT
16 | TRBJ2-2 | TRBD1 | NA | TRBV19 | CASRIGGTGGSGELFF | TGTGCCAGTAGGATTGGTGGGACAGGGGGATCCGGGGAGCTGTTTTTT
13 | TRBJ2-7 | NA | many | TRBV5-5 | CASSTDLAYEQYF | TGTGCCAGCAGCACGGACCTTGCCTACGAGCAGTACTTC
16 | TRBJ2-1 | NA | few | TRBV6-9 | CASSYVGGGAYNEQFF | TGTGCCAGCAGTTACGTGGGGGGAGGCGCCTACAATGAGCAGTTCTTC
13 | TRBJ1-4 | NA | many | TRBV28 | CASSLAGVEKLFF | TGTGCCAGCAGTTTAGCCGGGGTCGAAAAACTGTTTTTT
15 | TRBJ1-2 | NA | many | TRBV6-5 | CASSYSAGRNYGYTF | TGTGCCAGCAGTTACTCAGCAGGACGGAACTATGGCTACACCTTC
15 | TRBJ1-1 | NA | few | TRBV7-3 | CASSREAGASTEAFF | TGTGCCAGCAGCCGCGAGGCCGGGGCTAGCACTGAAGCTTTCTTT
13 | TRBJ1-5 | NA | many | TRBV2 | CASSDLGDQPQHF | TGTGCCAGCAGTGATTTGGGGGATCAGCCCCAGCATTTT
15 | TRBJ2-7 | TRBD2 | NA | TRBV6-1 | CASSLLGPRGGKQYF | TGTGCCAGCAGCCTACTTGGACCGCGGGGGGGAAAGCAGTACTTC
17 | TRBJ1-1 | NA | few | TRBV14 | CASSQGGTGWSGTEAFF | TGTGCCAGCAGCCAAGGGGGGACCGGTTGGAGTGGCACTGAAGCTTTCTTT
13 | TRBJ1-2 | TRBD1 | few | TRBV19 | CASIGQGQYGYTF | TGTGCCAGTATTGGACAGGGCCAATATGGCTACACCTTC
12 | TRBJ1-1 | NA | few | TRBV11-2 | CASTPLVGSAFF | TGTGCCAGCACCCCACTGGTGGGTTCGGCTTTCTTT
19 | TRBJ2-7 | TRBD2 | NA | TRBV7-2 | CASSLGSGTSGRVFYEQYF | TGTGCCAGCAGCTTAGGATCTGGGACTAGCGGGAGAGTCTTCTACGAGCAGTACTTC
15 | TRBJ2-5 | TRBD1 | few | TRBV19 | CASRELGTAQETQYF | TGTGCCAGTAGGGAGCTTGGGACAGCCCAAGAGACCCAGTACTTC
16 | TRBJ2-2 | TRBD1 | many | TRBV2 | CASHRGRLLNTGELFF | TGTGCCAGCCACAGGGGGCGGTTACTGAACACCGGGGAGCTGTTTTTT
18 | TRBJ1-3 | NA | NA | TRBV13 | CASSSRTLTGSSGNTIYF | TGTGCCAGCAGCTCCCGTACCCTTACAGGGAGCTCTGGAAACACCATATATTTT
15 | TRBJ1-2 | TRBD1 | NA | TRBV27 | CASRATGTGVLGYTF | TGTGCCAGCAGAGCCACCGGGACAGGGGTGTTGGGCTACACCTTC
17 | TRBJ2-2 | NA | few | TRBV6-2/TRBV6-3 | CASSYSSWAQFTGELFF | TGTGCCAGCAGTTACTCGAGCTGGGCGCAGTTCACCGGGGAGCTGTTTTTT
14 | TRBJ1-2 | NA | many | TRBV6-5 | CASSYEGPGYGYTF | TGTGCCAGCAGTTACGAGGGGCCGGGCTATGGCTACACCTTC
14 | TRBJ1-1 | TRBD1 | many | TRBV29-1 | CSVDRDWVNTEAFF | TGCAGCGTAGACAGGGATTGGGTGAACACTGAAGCTTTCTTT
14 | TRBJ1-3 | TRBD1 | few | TRBV6-1 | CASSKTGNGNTIYF | TGTGCCAGCAGCAAGACAGGGAACGGAAACACCATATATTTT
13 | TRBJ1-2 | TRBD1 | few | TRBV28 | CASGTGGGYGYTF | TGTGCCAGCGGGACAGGGGGCGGCTATGGCTACACCTTC
13 | TRBJ1-2 | TRBD1 | many | TRBV6-1 | CASSERQGYGYTF | TGTGCCAGCAGTGAACGACAGGGCTATGGCTACACCTTC
13 | TRBJ2-7 | NA | few | TRBV12-3/TRBV12-4 | CASTGVDDYEQYF | TGTGCCAGCACCGGAGTAGACGACTACGAGCAGTACTTC
14 | TRBJ2-5 | NA | many | TRBV3-1 | CASSLAGPRETQYF | TGTGCCAGCAGCCTCGCAGGACCTAGGGAGACCCAGTACTTC
15 | TRBJ2-5 | TRBD1 | many | TRBV6-1 | CASRSTGGTQETQYF | TGTGCCAGCAGATCGACAGGGGGCACGCAAGAGACCCAGTACTTC
15 | TRBJ2-2 | TRBD2 | many | TRBV12-3/TRBV12-4 | CASSPRTSGTGELFF | TGTGCCAGCAGTCCGCGGACTAGCGGTACCGGGGAGCTGTTTTTT
14 | TRBJ2-7 | NA | NA | TRBV18 | CASSPLGTTYEQYF | TGTGCCAGCTCACCTTTGGGGACAACCTACGAGCAGTACTTC
16 | TRBJ1-5 | NA | many | TRBV30 | CAWRGDTGSRDQPQHF | TGTGCCTGGAGGGGGGACACCGGGTCCAGGGATCAGCCCCAGCATTTT
16 | TRBJ2-7 | TRBD1 | NA | TRBV6-5 | CASSYGQGPSSYEQYF | TGTGCCAGCAGTTACGGACAGGGTCCAAGCTCCTACGAGCAGTACTTC
14 | TRBJ1-6 | NA | few | TRBV28 | CASSSGVGNSPLHF | TGTGCCAGCAGTTCCGGGGTTGGTAATTCACCCCTCCACTTT
15 | TRBJ1-5 | NA | NA | TRBV3-1 | CASSLSIEGNQPQHF | TGTGCCAGCAGTCTCTCTATTGAGGGCAATCAGCCCCAGCATTTT
13 | TRBJ2-7 | NA | many | TRBV28 | CATGRGDLYEQYF | TGTGCCACCGGCAGGGGGGATCTCTACGAGCAGTACTTC
15 | TRBJ2-7 | TRBD1 | many | TRBV7-8 | CASSFWTGVKNEQYF | TGTGCCAGCAGCTTTTGGACAGGGGTGAAGAACGAGCAGTACTTC
17 | TRBJ1-1 | NA | NA | TRBV4-1 | CASSRNIVRWQNTEAFF | TGCGCCAGCAGCCGGAACATTGTCCGGTGGCAGAACACTGAAGCTTTCTTT
13 | TRBJ1-2 | TRBD1 | few | TRBV28 | CASSPPQGDGYTF | TGTGCCAGCAGCCCCCCCCAGGGGGATGGCTACACCTTC
15 | TRBJ1-2 | TRBD1 | many | TRBV2 | CASRERTGWSDGYTF | TGTGCCAGCAGAGAGCGGACAGGATGGAGCGATGGCTACACCTTC
17 | TRBJ2-2 | TRBD2 | few | TRBV5-5 | CASLLWPGLADTGELFF | TGTGCCAGCCTCCTTTGGCCGGGACTAGCGGACACCGGGGAGCTGTTTTTT
13 | TRBJ2-5 | NA | NA | TRBV20-1 | CSARAGLQETQYF | TGCAGTGCTCGCGCCGGACTACAAGAGACCCAGTACTTC
15 | TRBJ2-2 | TRBD1 | NA | TRBV5-1 | CASSLRDRNTGELFF | TGTGCCAGCAGCCTGAGGGACAGAAACACCGGGGAGCTGTTTTTT
15 | TRBJ1-5 | NA | NA | TRBV7-2 | CASSLGTKSNQPQHF | TGTGCCAGCAGCTTAGGGACGAAAAGCAATCAGCCCCAGCATTTT
13 | TRBJ1-2 | NA | NA | TRBV4-2 | CASSQEDSYGYTF | TGTGCCAGCAGCCAAGAGGACAGCTATGGCTACACCTTC